Listed below are T cell receptor beta chains from one sample, sequenced in a study of beta chain features in type 1 diabetes. Assay: immunoSEQ multiplex PCR; the TCRdb copy retains only in-frame clones and omits some. The table includes about 650,000 clones, around 12% detected once. Sample: naive CD4+ T cells from blood. The receptors here all came from a man younger than 40 with type 1 diabetes. Each CDR3 is given with its conserved first and last residue. D genes are given only for firm matches.

-	14	TRBV5-6	CASSQGTSNQPQHF
TRBD1	16	TRBV9	CASSVGRGPAKNIQYF
TRBD2	14	TRBV2	CASSPTSGAYEQYF
TRBD1	13	TRBV19	CASRRTGADTQYF
TRBD2	16	TRBV7-3	CASSPLSGGALDTQYF
-	15	TRBV2	CASSVGQANTGELFF
TRBD2	14	TRBV7-9	CASSAGTRQETQYF
-	14	TRBV7-9	CASSLFGGGTEAFF
-	14	TRBV10-3	CAISESAGVVTQYF
TRBD2	16	TRBV7-7	CASSLASSGGYNEQFF
TRBD2	14	TRBV7-9	CASSLASGGDTQYF
-	12	TRBV4-3	CASSQGRDEQFF
-	13	TRBV14	CASSFGFNEKLFF
-	15	TRBV6-5	CASSYSRGTGNTIYF
TRBD1	13	TRBV9	CASSATGSDEQYF
TRBD1	13	TRBV29-1	CSVGTGGAYEQYF
-	16	TRBV5-4	CASSLVWGASADTQYF
TRBD2	13	TRBV10-3	CAITGTNYNEQFF
-	15	TRBV6-5	CASSYWDAVNSPLHF
-	15	TRBV29-1	CSVYGTLLAKNIQYF
-	16	TRBV4-3	CASSQDQLPRGRPQHF
-	15	TRBV4-1	CASSHNEVLGYGYTF
TRBD2	17	TRBV19	CASSKETSGISYNEQFF
-	15	TRBV30	CAWSPGWATNEKLFF
-	15	TRBV5-6	CASSFEQGRNTEAFF
-	14	TRBV14	CASSHRVGERGYTF
-	13	TRBV30	CAWTGGAGQPQHF
-	13	TRBV6-5	CASTQPDAPIQYF
-	13	TRBV19	CASSMADGEKLFF
-	14	TRBV7-3	CASTWASGTGELFF
TRBD1	13	TRBV19	CASTGQGDQPQHF
-	16	TRBV4-2	CASSQTTALLSYEQYF
TRBD1	20	TRBV29-1	CSVEDPLLTGGISGANVLTF
-	13	TRBV6-1	CASSEVRRSEAFF
TRBD1	13	TRBV29-1	CSVLGGINQPQHF
TRBD1	12	TRBV2	CASSEAARRGIF
-	14	TRBV9	CASSAQGEHQPQHF
TRBD2	16	TRBV5-4	CASSLGSGGSTDTQYF
TRBD1	17	TRBV7-9	CASSGWTGPLGGNIQYF
-	10	TRBV29-1	CSVGNTEAFF
TRBD1	14	TRBV6-5	CASSEDRDNSPLHF
-	13	TRBV5-4	CASSLANWGTQYF
-	15	TRBV5-1	CASSLEGNTFYEQYF
TRBD1	14	TRBV2	CASSATGGDQPQHF
-	13	TRBV2	CASTGEGNTEAFF